These 2 T cell receptor beta chains were sequenced from one sample in a study of blood T cells in healthy people across ages (dated by TCRdb to between 2014 and 2017). Library generation was performed with 5' RACE. The run used an Illumina HiSeq 2500. A second PCR of about 7 to 12 cycles was performed with a sample-barcoded 5' primer and a J-beta primer mix. TCRdb redid the processing of the public reads, applying fastp at Q25 and MiXCR, and retained in-frame beta chains. Rows merge per CDR3 protein into single entries with the most common DNA and genes. The sample records some 1.1 million distinct CDR3 sequences, 30% to 40% of which are singletons. 13% of the sample is taken by the ten largest. Sequencing input: blood. Every receptor here comes from a man between 18 and 29 years old in good health.

This clonotype appeared a few times. The chain uses TRBV20-1 and TRBJ1-2, with TRBD1 matching over 9 bases. CDR1 and CDR2 (germline): DFQATT, SNEGSKA (reference sequence). The length of the CDR3 is 14 residues. The ends lost 2 bases at V and 3 bases at J; junction bases unmatched: 4. CDR3 loop: CSARRGTGHYGYTF. The CDR3 DNA sequence: TGCAGTGCTAGACGGGGGACAGGGCACTATGGCTACACCTTC.

Concerning this clonotype: Germline is not matched at one junction end, which may reflect a read error. The rearrangement links TRBV25-1 to TRBJ1-6; D remains unclear. Per the germline V gene, CDR1 is MGHDK and CDR2 is SYGVNS. The CDR3 sequence is 14 residues long. CDR3 sequence: CASSEKGGNSPLHF. The CDR3 coding sequence is TGTGCTAGCAGTGAAAAGGGCGGGAATTCACCCCTCCACTTT.